The clone carrying this T cell receptor beta chain was recorded at least ten times. What it recognizes is unknown. Noted time point: newly diagnosed GD, antithyroid drugs for less than 3 months. RNA isolated from PBMCs was used to make the TCR library. EDTA tubes received approximately 10 milliliters of collected peripheral blood. CDR1 is SGHRS, CDR2 YFSETQ, per germline. The CDR3 has 14 residues. With 7 bases clipped from V and 1 base from J, the junction kept 3 bases outside the gene matches. The sample is drawn from a study of regulatory T cells in long-lasting Graves disease. Study-level results: With a few thousand shared public clonotypes, persistent patients exceeded new patients, who shared around 970.

Construction of the TCR beta libraries employed iRepertoire HTBI primers in conjunction with Arm-PCR of CDR3 regions. TCRdb fed the multiplex PCR reads into MiXCR, producing one record per CDR3 protein. Of 350,000 to 450,000 distinct CDR3 sequences listed, 15% are singletons. These data are also associated with another study on T cells in Graves' hyperthyroidism and ophthalmopathy. This second report adds: Clinical symptoms, serum thyroxine, TRAb, thyroid ultrasound and orbital computed tomography established diagnosis.

The material was peripheral blood mononuclear cells (PBMCs), obtained at new diagnosis, from a patient treated with antithyroid drugs. This sequence was found in a woman in her twenties or thirties with Graves disease. V is TRBV5-1 and J is TRBJ2-1, with 9 bases that match TRBD2. In DNA form, the CDR3 reads TGCGCCAGCTATAGCGGGAGTTCCTACAATGAGCAGTTCTTC. Translating it yields CASYSGSSYNEQFF.